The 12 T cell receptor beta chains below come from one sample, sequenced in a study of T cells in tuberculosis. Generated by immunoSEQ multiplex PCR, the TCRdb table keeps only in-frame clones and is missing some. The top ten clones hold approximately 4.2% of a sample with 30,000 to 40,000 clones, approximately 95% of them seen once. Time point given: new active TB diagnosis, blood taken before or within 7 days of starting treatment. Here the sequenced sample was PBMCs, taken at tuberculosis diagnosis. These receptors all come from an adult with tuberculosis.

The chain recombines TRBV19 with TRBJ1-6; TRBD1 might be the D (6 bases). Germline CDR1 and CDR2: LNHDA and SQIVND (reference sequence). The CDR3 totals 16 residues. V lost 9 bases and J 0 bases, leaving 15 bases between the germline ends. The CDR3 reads CASLTGFGSYNSPLHF. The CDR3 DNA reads TGTGCCAGCTTAACAGGGTTCGGCTCCTATAATTCACCCCTCCACTTT.

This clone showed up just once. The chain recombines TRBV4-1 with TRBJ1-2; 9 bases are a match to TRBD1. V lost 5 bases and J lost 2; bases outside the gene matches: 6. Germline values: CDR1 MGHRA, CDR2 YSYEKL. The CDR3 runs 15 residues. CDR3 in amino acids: CASSVGTGINYGYTF. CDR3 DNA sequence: TGCGCCAGCAGCGTCGGGACAGGGATCAACTATGGCTACACCTTC.

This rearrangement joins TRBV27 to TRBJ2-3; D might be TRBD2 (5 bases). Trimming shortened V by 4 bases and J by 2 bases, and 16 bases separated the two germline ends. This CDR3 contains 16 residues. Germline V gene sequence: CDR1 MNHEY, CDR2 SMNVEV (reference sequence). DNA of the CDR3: TGTGCCAGCAGTTCCCTAGGAGCGGACGACACAGATACGCAGTATTTT. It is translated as CASSSLGADDTDTQYF.

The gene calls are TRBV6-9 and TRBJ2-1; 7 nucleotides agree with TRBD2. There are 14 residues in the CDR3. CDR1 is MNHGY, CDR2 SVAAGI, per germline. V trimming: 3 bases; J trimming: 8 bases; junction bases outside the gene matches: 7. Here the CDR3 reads CASSYQAREDEQFF. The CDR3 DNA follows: TGTGCCAGCAGTTACCAGGCCCGGGAGGATGAGCAGTTCTTC.

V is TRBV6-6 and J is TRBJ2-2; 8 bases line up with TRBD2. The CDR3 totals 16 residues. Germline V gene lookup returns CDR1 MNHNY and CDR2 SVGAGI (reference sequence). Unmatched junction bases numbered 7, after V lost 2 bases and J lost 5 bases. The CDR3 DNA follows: TGTGCCAGCAGTTACAAGTGGGCGGGGGGTACCGGGGAGCTGTTTTTT. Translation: CASSYKWAGGTGELFF.

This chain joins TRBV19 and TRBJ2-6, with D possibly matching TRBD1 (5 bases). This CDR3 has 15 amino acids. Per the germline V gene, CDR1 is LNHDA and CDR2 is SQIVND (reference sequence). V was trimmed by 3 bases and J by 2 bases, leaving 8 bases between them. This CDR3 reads CASSIRRAGANVLTF. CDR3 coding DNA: TGTGCCAGTAGTATTCGCAGGGCTGGGGCCAACGTCCTGACTTTC.

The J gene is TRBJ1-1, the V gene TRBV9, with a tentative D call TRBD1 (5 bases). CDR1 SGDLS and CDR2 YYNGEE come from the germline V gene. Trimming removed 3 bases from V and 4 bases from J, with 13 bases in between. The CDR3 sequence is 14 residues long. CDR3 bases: TGTGCCAGCAGCGCAACCCGGGGGGGCACTGAAGCTTTCTTT. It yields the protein CASSATRGGTEAFF.

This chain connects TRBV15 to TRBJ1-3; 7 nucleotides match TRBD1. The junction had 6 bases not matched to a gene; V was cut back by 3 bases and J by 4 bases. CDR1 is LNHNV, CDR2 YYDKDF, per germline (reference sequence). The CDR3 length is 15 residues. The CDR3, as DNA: TGTGCCACCAGCAGGGGGACAGTGGACGGAAACACCATATATTTT. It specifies CATSRGTVDGNTIYF.

This CDR3 is CATSRDSGRNQPQHF. The CDR3, as DNA: TGTGCCACCAGCAGAGATTCAGGGCGGAATCAGCCCCAGCATTTT. The J gene is TRBJ1-5, the V gene TRBV15; D perhaps matches TRBD1 (5 bases). The CDR3 extends over 15 amino acids. Germline values: CDR1 LNHNV, CDR2 YYDKDF (reference sequence). The V gene lost 0 bases and the J gene lost 4 bases, with 10 bases spanning the gap.

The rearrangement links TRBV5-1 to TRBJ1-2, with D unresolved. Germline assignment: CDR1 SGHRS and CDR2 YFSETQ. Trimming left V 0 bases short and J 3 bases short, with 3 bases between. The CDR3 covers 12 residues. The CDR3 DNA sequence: TGCGCCAGCAGCTTGGAGCACTATGGCTACACCTTC. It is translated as CASSLEHYGYTF. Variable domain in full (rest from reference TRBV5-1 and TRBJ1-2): KAGVTQTPRYLIKTRGQQVTLSCSPISGHRSVSWYQQTPGQGLQFLFEYFSETQRNKGNFPGRFSGRQFSNSRSEMNVSTLELGDSALYLCASSLEHYGYTFGSGTRLTVV.

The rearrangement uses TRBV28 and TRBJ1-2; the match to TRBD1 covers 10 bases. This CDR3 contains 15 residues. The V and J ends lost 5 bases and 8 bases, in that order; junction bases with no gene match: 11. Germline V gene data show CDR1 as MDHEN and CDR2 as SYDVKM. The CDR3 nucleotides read TGTGCCAGCAGTGAGGGACAGGGGAAGGGTAAGGGCTACACCTTC. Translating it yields CASSEGQGKGKGYTF.

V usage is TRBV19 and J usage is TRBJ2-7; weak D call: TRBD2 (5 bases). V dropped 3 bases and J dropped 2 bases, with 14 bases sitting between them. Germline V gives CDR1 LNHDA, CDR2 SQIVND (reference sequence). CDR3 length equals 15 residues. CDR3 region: CASSIVLDSAYEQYF. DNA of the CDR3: TGTGCCAGTAGTATTGTTTTGGACTCAGCCTACGAGCAGTACTTC.